Sequencing of this TCR beta chain was carried out in a study of cytomegalovirus exposure and HLA in healthy donors. Whole-study findings and limits: In a later analysis, DRB1 alleles had the most associated TCRs; HLA-C alleles the fewest. Rarity held for most TCR sequences, but there were some public TCRs that occurred in many donors. In vitro assays verified that a few CMV-associated chains recognized CMV antigens specifically.

This CDR3 is 16 amino acids long. Per the germline V gene, CDR1 is SGDLS and CDR2 is YYNGEE. V was shortened by 0 bases and J by 6 bases, with 13 bases between the two germline ends. The study ran its PCR with 60 Vbeta and 13 Jbeta primers. The table came from immunoSEQ multiplex PCR; TCRdb's copy has only in-frame clones and leaves some out. This sample carries 100,000 to 150,000 clones, 74% of them seen once, and the ten largest clones take over 3.5%. With regard to this clone: Its specificity is unknown.

The donors comprised healthy bone marrow donors. The sequence was obtained from a woman between 50 and 59 years old in good health and CMV-seropositive. The J gene is TRBJ1-6, the V gene TRBV9; perhaps TRBD1 as D (5 bases). Sequencing input: PBMCs. The CDR3 nucleotides are TGTGCCAGCAGCGTAGAAGGCAGGGAAGGTAATTCACCCCTCCACTTT. This sequence encodes CASSVEGREGNSPLHF.